This TCR beta chain was sequenced during a study of CXCR3-negative and CXCR3-positive naive CD8 T cells (dated by TCRdb to the late 2010s). Regarding the complete study: In total, roughly 140 million TRB reads were obtained, which works out to roughly 1.5 +/- 0.3 million reads per library. The TRBV-TRBJ cluster analysis covered naive subsets from several donors and memory cells from 3 donors. Diversity and physicochemical repertoire analyses covered 10 to 11 donors pooled from two independent experiments.

Study-wide findings and limitations: Naive CXCR3-negative and CXCR3-positive cells from the same donor showed similar TRBV-TRBJ usage, whereas memory cells showed distinct patterns. Repertoire diversity was comparably high in both naive subsets but much lower in memory CD8+ T cells. Because surface CD5, which is linked to self-reactivity in mice, was comparable between the naive subsets, TCR interaction strength was also inferred from the physicochemical properties of TRB CDR3s. Freshly isolated PBMCs were used for most assays because CXCR3 expression went down partially after cryopreservation.

Turning to this clonotype: Its antigen is still unknown.

Each CD8+ T cell subset was flow-sorted in triplicate, with some 300,000 cells per subset placed directly into RLT lysis buffer. Using standard density gradient centrifugation, peripheral blood mononuclear cells were isolated from buffy coats. An RNeasy Mini Kit was used to extract total RNA from the sorted cells. Its CDR3 holds 17 amino acids, cysteine through phenylalanine. Only the protein is on record. CDR1 and CDR2 were assigned from the germline V gene as SQVTM and ANQGSEA. TCRdb shows the sequencer as NextSeq 550. The Human TCR Profiling Kit (MiLaboratory) was used to prepare UMI-labeled 5' RACE TRB cDNA libraries. cDNA synthesis used the entire amount of extracted RNA, and PCR amplification then used the entire amount of cDNA produced. Libraries were prepared in parallel with an identical number of PCR cycles. Regarding the original processing steps: MIGEC and MiXCR extracted about 49,000 +/- 11,000 unique UMI-labeled TRB cDNA molecules per library, requiring at least two reads per UMI. On average, each library contained approximately 40,000 +/- 10,000 functional in-frame TRB CDR3 nucleotide clonotypes without stop codons. Diversity metrics, including normalized Shannon-Wiener and Chao1, were computed in VDJtools after downsampling to 5000 UMI-labeled TRB molecules per sample. VDJtools computed clonotype-size-weighted physicochemical properties of the central five CDR3 residues: interaction energy, strength, volume and Kidera factor 4. TCRdb reprocessed the reads and provides one entry for every CDR3 protein sequence; no DNA is given. TCRdb, rather than the study authors, made the V and J calls. The sample has about 56,000 distinct CDR3 sequences on record. The ten top clones hold about 20% of the sample.

Sample: memory CD8+ T cells from blood. The sample's cell subset or site label is to be understood as: conventional CD8+ memory T cells (TMEM), sorted as controls. The sequence came from a human donor in good health. Some clones in this sample may be carry-over from other donors' samples. The rearranged segments are TRBV29-1 and TRBJ2-3; the TRBD2 assignment by TCRdb is unverifiable without DNA. The CDR3 in this case is CSVLPTLTDRATDTQYF.